This T cell receptor beta chain was recovered during a study of CD8 T cells in ankylosing spondylitis. Study-wide findings and caveats: Enrichment of disease-linked clones was reportedly significant in matched ankylosing spondylitis synovial fluid. Ankylosing spondylitis blood appeared to be characterized by a TCR beta motif of roughly eight highly homologous variants.

Many counts were recorded for this clonotype. Antigen specificity is unknown. TCRdb analysed the 5' RACE reads with MiXCR anew, one entry per CDR3 protein. The data contain approximately 190,000 distinct CDR3 sequences, 10% to 15% of them singletons. The CDR3 spans 13 residues. V was pared by 5 bases and J by 11 bases, with 16 bases between. Per germline, CDR1 SEHNR and CDR2 FQNEAQ (reference sequence). This TCR was recovered from a female donor with ankylosing spondylitis or in good health (not recorded which). Source material: blood, either unsorted or a sorted T cell fraction (not recorded which). V and J are TRBV7-9 and TRBJ2-4; weak D call: TRBD2 (5 bases). The CDR3 DNA reads as TGTGCCAGCAGCCCAGAGGTATCGGACTTTCAGTACTTC. Amino acids: CASSPEVSDFQYF.